This T cell receptor (beta chain) was retrieved from a study of cytomegalovirus exposure and HLA in healthy donors. Study-level points and caveats: HLA restriction was apparent for most CMV-associated TCR beta chains in a later analysis.

In regard to this clone: Antigen specificity is unknown.

PCR involved 60 Vbeta and 13 Jbeta primers. Profiling relied on immunoSEQ multiplex PCR, and the TCRdb table lists in-frame clones only, not all of them. The sample includes 100,000 to 120,000 clones, approximately 80% of them seen just once. The germline V gene encodes CDR1 LNHNV and CDR2 YYDKDF (reference sequence). The CDR3 has 14 amino acids. With 1 base removed from V and 9 bases from J, the gap between germline ends came to 13 bases. While unrecorded immune exposures were likely, the donors were nominally healthy when sampled. J is TRBJ2-1 and V is TRBV15; unclear D gene. The sample taken for sequencing was PBMCs. The receptor comes from a man aged 25 to 40 in good health and CMV-seropositive. CDR3 protein: CATSRAPLVSEQFF. The CDR3 region has the DNA TGTGCCACCAGCAGAGCGCCGCTCGTCAGTGAGCAGTTCTTC. Full variable domain (rest looked up from reference TRBV15 and TRBJ2-1): DAMVIQNPRYQVTQFGKPVTLSCSQTLNHNVMYWYQQKSSQAPKLLFHYYDKDFNNEADTPDNFQSRRPNTSFCFLDIRSPGLGDTAMYLCATSRAPLVSEQFFGPGTRLTVL.